Given below is one T cell receptor (beta chain) in context. The data belong to a study of blood T cell repertoires in COVID-19. Study overall: The cDNA or gDNA used as material had been derived from T cells, B-cell-depleted T cells, or PBMCs.

TCRdb's copy holds only in-frame clones and misses some; the assay was immunoSEQ multiplex PCR. The table shows hundreds of thousands of clones, with roughly nine tenths occurring only once. Enrolled during active infection, Seattle patients were then followed longitudinally. Germline loops: CDR1 SNHLY, CDR2 FYNNEI. V lost 1 base, J lost 6 bases, and 7 bases lay in between. This CDR3 spans 13 amino acids. The chain uses TRBV2 and TRBJ1-5; D is unclear. This receptor was obtained from a woman aged 30 to 39 with COVID-19, enrolled during active disease. Sequencing input: peripheral blood. DNA of the CDR3: TGTGCCAGCAGTGAAGTATCCGGTCAGCCCCAGCATTTT. As protein: CASSEVSGQPQHF. Complete variable domain (other parts from reference TRBV2 and TRBJ1-5): EPEVTQTPSHQVTQMGQEVILRCVPISNHLYFYWYRQILGQKVEFLVSFYNNEISEKSEIFDDQFSVERPDGSNFTLKIRSTKLEDSAMYFCASSEVSGQPQHFGDGTRLSIL.